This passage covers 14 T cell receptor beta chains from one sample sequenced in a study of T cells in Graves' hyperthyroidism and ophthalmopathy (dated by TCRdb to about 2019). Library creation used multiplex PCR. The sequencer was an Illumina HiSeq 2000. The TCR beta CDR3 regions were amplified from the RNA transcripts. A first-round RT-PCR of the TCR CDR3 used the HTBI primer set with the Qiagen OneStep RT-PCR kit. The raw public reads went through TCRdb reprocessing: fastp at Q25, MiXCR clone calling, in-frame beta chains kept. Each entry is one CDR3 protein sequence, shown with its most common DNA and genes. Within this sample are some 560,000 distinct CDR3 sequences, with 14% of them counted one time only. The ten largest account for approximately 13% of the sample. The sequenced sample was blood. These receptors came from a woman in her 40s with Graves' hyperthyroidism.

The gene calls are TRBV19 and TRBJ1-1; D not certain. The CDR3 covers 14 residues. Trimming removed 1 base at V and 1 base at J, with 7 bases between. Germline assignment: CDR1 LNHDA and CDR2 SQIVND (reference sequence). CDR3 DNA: TGTGCCAGTAGTATAGGGGAAGGGAACACTGAAGCTTTCTTT. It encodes CASSIGEGNTEAFF.

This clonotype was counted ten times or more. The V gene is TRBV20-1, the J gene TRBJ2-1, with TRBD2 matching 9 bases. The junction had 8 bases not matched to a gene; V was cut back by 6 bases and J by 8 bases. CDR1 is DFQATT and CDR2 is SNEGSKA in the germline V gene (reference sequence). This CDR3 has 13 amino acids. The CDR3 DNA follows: TGCAGTGCCCCGGGACTAGCTTTCGATGAGCAGTTCTTC. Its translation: CSAPGLAFDEQFF.

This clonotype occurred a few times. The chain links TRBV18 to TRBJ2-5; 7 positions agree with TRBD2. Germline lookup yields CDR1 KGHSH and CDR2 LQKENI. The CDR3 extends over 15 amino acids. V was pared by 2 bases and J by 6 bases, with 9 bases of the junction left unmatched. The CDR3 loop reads CASSPMAGERKTQYF. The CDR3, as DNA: TGTGCCAGCTCACCAATGGCGGGAGAGAGGAAGACCCAGTACTTC. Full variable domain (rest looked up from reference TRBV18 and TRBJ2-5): NAGVMQNPRHLVRRRGQEARLRCSPMKGHSHVYWYRQLPEEGLKFMVYLQKENIIDESGMPKERFSAEFPKEGPSILRIQQVVRGDSAAYFCASSPMAGERKTQYFGPGTRLLVL.

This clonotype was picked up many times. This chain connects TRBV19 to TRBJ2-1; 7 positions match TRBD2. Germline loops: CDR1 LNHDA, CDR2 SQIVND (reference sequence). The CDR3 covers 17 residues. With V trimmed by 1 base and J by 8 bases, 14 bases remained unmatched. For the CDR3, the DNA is TGTGCCAGTAGTATAGGTCCTGCGGGAGAACCCGTTTATGAGCAGTTCTTC. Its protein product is CASSIGPAGEPVYEQFF.

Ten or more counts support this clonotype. CDR3 bases: TGTGCCAGCAGCCGACAGGGGAGGGGCACTGAAGCTTTCTTT. The encoded protein is CASSRQGRGTEAFF. The genes are TRBV3-1 and TRBJ1-1, with TRBD1 matching 8 bases. Germline loops: CDR1 LGHDT, CDR2 YNNKEL (reference sequence). J lost 4 bases, V lost 4 bases, and 5 bases had no gene match. The CDR3 length is 14 residues.

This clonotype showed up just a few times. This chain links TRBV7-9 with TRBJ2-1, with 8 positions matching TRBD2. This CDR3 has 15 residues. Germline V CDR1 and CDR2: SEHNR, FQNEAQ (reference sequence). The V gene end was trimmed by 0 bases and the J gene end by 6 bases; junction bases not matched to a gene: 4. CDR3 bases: TGTGCCAGCAGCTTAGCGAGCGGGAGTGTCAATGAGCAGTTCTTC. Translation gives CASSLASGSVNEQFF.

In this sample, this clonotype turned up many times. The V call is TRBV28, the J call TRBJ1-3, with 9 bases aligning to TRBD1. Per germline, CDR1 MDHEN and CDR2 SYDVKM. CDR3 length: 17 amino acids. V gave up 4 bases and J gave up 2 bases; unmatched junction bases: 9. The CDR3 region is CASSSGTGILTGNTIYF. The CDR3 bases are TGTGCCAGCAGTTCCGGGACAGGGATTTTGACTGGAAACACCATATATTTT.

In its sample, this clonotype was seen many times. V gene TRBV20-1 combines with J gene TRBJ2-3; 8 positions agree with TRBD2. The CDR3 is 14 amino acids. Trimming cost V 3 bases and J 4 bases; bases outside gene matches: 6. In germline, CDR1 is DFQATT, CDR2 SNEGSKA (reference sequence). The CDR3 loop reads CSARKSGSPDTQYF. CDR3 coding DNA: TGCAGTGCTAGGAAAAGCGGGAGTCCAGATACGCAGTATTTT.

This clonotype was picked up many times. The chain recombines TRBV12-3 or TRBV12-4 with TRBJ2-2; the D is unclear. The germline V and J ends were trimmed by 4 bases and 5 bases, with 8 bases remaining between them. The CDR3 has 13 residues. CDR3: CASSYRQTGELFF. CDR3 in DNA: TGTGCCAGCAGTTATAGGCAAACCGGGGAGCTGTTTTTT.

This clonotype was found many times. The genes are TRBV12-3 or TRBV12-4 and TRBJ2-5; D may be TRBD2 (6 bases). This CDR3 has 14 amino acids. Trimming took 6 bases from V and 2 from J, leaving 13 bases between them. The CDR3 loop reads CASSVAGQQETQYF. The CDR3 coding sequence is TGTGCCAGCAGCGTTGCGGGGCAGCAAGAGACCCAGTACTTC.

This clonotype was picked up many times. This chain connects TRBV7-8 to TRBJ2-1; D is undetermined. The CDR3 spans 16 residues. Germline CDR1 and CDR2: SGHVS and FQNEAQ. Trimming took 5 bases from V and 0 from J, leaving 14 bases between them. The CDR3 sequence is CASSPSVTTSYNEQFF. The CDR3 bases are TGTGCCAGCAGCCCTTCAGTTACCACCTCCTACAATGAGCAGTTCTTC. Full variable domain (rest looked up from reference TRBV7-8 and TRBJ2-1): GAGVSQSPRYKVAKRGQDVALRCDPISGHVSLFWYQQALGQGPEFLTYFQNEAQLDKSGLPSDRFFAERPEGSVSTLKIQRTQQEDSAVYLCASSPSVTTSYNEQFFGPGTRLTVL.

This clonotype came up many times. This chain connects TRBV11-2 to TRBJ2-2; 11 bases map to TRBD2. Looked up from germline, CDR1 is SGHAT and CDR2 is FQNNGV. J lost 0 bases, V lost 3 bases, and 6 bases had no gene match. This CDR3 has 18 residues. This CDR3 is CASSLRLAGLTNTGELFF. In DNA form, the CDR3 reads TGTGCCAGCAGCTTGAGACTAGCGGGACTGACGAACACCGGGGAGCTGTTTTTT.

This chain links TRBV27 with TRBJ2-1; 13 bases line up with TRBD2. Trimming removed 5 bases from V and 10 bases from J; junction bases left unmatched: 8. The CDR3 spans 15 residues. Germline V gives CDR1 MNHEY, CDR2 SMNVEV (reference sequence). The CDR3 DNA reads TGTGCCAGCAGTCGCGGACTAGCGGGGGTGAGCGAGCAGTTCTTC. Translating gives CASSRGLAGVSEQFF.

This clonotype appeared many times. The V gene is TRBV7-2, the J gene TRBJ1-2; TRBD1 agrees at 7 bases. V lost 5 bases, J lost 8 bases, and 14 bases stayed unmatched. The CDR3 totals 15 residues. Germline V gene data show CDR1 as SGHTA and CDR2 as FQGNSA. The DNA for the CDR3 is TGTGCCAGCAGCGCCGGTCTTAGGGACAGAAGGGGCTACACCTTC. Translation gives CASSAGLRDRRGYTF.